The TCR beta chain described here comes from a study of CD8+CD57+ T cells in acquired aplastic anemia. Study background: Roughly 3.2 ug was the average amount of DNA from sorted CD4+ and CD8+ cells.

Germline V lookup: CDR1 SNHLY, CDR2 FYNNEI. The CDR3 covers 14 residues. J was trimmed by 2 bases and V by 7 bases; bases with no gene match: 6. This clonotype was seen more than once but under ten times. The antigen is not known. CDR3 and TCR beta VDJ profiling relied on genomic DNA as the template. TCRdb recomputed calls from the reads with MiXCR, one row per CDR3 protein. The sample holds some 48,000 distinct CDR3 sequences, around 69% seen once. Study-wide findings and caveats: Shared by patients and controls, twenty-nine CD8+ CDR3s were abundant in patients.

The sequencing sample was made of sorted CD4+, CD8+, or CD8+CD57+ T cells (not recorded which) from PBMCs. The TCR was taken from a human donor in good health, serving as a control. V usage is TRBV2 and J usage is TRBJ1-2; 8 nucleotides line up with TRBD1. The CDR3 loop reads CASTLTGVNYGYTF. CDR3 bases: TGTGCCAGCACCTTGACAGGGGTCAACTATGGCTACACCTTC.